Listed below are T cell receptor beta chains from one sample, sequenced in a study of technical replicates of blood from several donors. Measured with immunoSEQ multiplex PCR; TCRdb has only the in-frame clones, and not every one. The data hold some 60,000 clones, with over 75% observed a single time. The sequencing sample was made of PBMCs. The receptors shown here come from a human donor in good health. Some clones in this sample may be carry-over from other donors' samples. Each CDR3 is given with its conserved first and last residue. D genes are given only for firm matches. The size entry is marked missing in some rows and otherwise reads once, few, many or a size class.

clone_size j_call d_call v_call cdr3_aa cdr3_nt
- TRBJ2-1 - TRBV19 CASSITGEGPNNEQFF TGTGCCAGTAGTATCACGGGGGAAGGTCCCAACAATGAGCAGTTCTTC
- TRBJ2-7 TRBD1 TRBV5-4 CASSSGQGRYEQYF TGTGCCAGCAGCTCGGGACAGGGGAGGTACGAGCAGTACTTC
- TRBJ1-2 - TRBV18 CASSRGGPGYGYTF TGTGCCAGCTCACGAGGGGGTCCCGGCTATGGCTACACCTTC
- TRBJ1-5 - TRBV10-3 CAISPGQGNQPQHF TGTGCCATCAGTCCAGGGCAGGGCAATCAGCCCCAGCATTTT
once TRBJ2-7 - TRBV7-8 CASSHRRTDYEQYF TGTGCCAGCAGCCATAGAAGGACAGATTACGAGCAGTACTTC
once TRBJ2-7 TRBD2 TRBV18 CASSTTGGAKYEQYF TGTGCCAGCTCGACCACGGGGGGGGCCAAGTACGAGCAGTACTTC
- TRBJ2-5 - TRBV4-3 CASSQDLAPRETQYF TGCGCCAGCAGCCAAGATCTAGCCCCTAGAGAGACCCAGTACTTC
few TRBJ1-1 TRBD1 TRBV6-6 CASSWGQGARTEAFF TGTGCCAGCAGTTGGGGACAGGGGGCTCGAACTGAAGCTTTCTTT
- TRBJ2-1 TRBD2 TRBV6-6 CASRTSGPEQFF TGTGCCAGCAGGACTAGCGGCCCTGAGCAGTTCTTC
few TRBJ2-3 - TRBV5-1 CASSKETGLGDTQYF TGCGCCAGCAGCAAAGAAACAGGCCTGGGAGATACGCAGTATTTT
- TRBJ2-7 TRBD2 TRBV5-1 CASSFSGSAYEQYF TGCGCCAGCAGCTTTAGCGGGAGTGCCTACGAGCAGTACTTC
- TRBJ2-1 TRBD2 TRBV5-1 CASSLEGAREAEQFF TGCGCCAGCAGCTTGGAAGGGGCCCGGGAGGCTGAGCAGTTCTTC
- TRBJ2-5 - TRBV5-1 CASSPGSGRETQYF TGCGCCAGCAGCCCTGGGTCAGGGCGGGAGACCCAGTACTTC
- TRBJ1-2 - TRBV19 CASSIGTQANYGYTF TGTGCCAGTAGTATTGGGACACAGGCTAACTATGGCTACACCTTC
- TRBJ2-7 TRBD2 TRBV7-2 CASSTSVLAGGYEQYF TGTGCCAGCAGCACCAGTGTACTAGCGGGGGGCTACGAGCAGTACTTC
few TRBJ2-3 TRBD2 TRBV19 CASSSSGRAGTDTQYF TGTGCCAGTAGTTCTAGCGGGAGGGCGGGCACAGATACGCAGTATTTT
- TRBJ1-2 TRBD1 TRBV27 CASSDLQGKANYGYTF TGTGCCAGCAGTGATCTACAGGGGAAAGCTAACTATGGCTACACCTTC
- TRBJ1-1 - TRBV5-1 CASSLVGREAFF TGCGCCAGCAGCTTGGTTGGGCGTGAAGCTTTCTTT
- TRBJ1-1 - TRBV6-1 CASSPNLNTEAFF TGTGCCAGCAGCCCCAACTTGAACACTGAAGCTTTCTTT
- TRBJ2-3 - TRBV4-2 CASSQVLGATDTQYF TGTGCCAGCAGCCAAGTTTTGGGGGCCACAGATACGCAGTATTTT
few TRBJ1-5 TRBD1 TRBV30 CAWSTGVGNQPQHF TGTGCCTGGAGTACAGGGGTGGGCAATCAGCCCCAGCATTTT
- TRBJ2-3 TRBD2 TRBV11-2 CASSFGGSGGSTDTQYF TGTGCCAGCAGCTTCGGGGGTAGCGGGGGCAGCACAGATACGCAGTATTTT
- TRBJ2-7 - TRBV7-3 CASSLNAQPSYEQYF TGTGCCAGCAGCTTGAACGCGCAACCCTCCTACGAGCAGTACTTC
- TRBJ2-3 TRBD2 TRBV6-4 CASSESRGATDTQYF TGTGCCAGCAGTGAATCGCGGGGGGCCACAGATACGCAGTATTTT
- TRBJ1-5 TRBD1 TRBV6-1 CASSESGGNQPQHF TGTGCCAGCAGTGAATCAGGGGGTAATCAGCCCCAGCATTTT
- TRBJ2-5 TRBD1 TRBV11-1 CASSLSTGDQETQYF TGTGCCAGCAGCTTATCGACAGGGGATCAAGAGACCCAGTACTTC
- TRBJ1-2 TRBD1 TRBV10-3 CAISEDTPGTGKYGYTF TGTGCCATCAGTGAGGATACCCCCGGGACAGGGAAATATGGCTACACCTTC
once TRBJ2-7 TRBD2 TRBV5-1 CASSRGLDAYEQYF TGCGCCAGCAGCAGGGGACTAGACGCCTACGAGCAGTACTTC
- TRBJ2-2 TRBD2 TRBV4-3 CASSGLAGGGAGELFF TGCGCCAGTTCGGGACTAGCGGGAGGCGGGGCCGGGGAGCTGTTTTTT
- TRBJ1-2 - TRBV7-8 CASSLGEAGYTF TGTGCCAGCAGCCTGGGAGAGGCTGGCTACACCTTC
- TRBJ2-2 TRBD2 TRBV9 CASSVATGSGGNTGELFF TGTGCCAGCAGCGTAGCTACTGGGAGCGGGGGGAACACCGGGGAGCTGTTTTTT
- TRBJ1-1 - TRBV4-1 CASSQASAEAFF TGCGCCAGCAGCCAAGCTTCCGCTGAAGCTTTCTTT
- TRBJ1-1 - TRBV7-2 CASSSVVNTEAFF TGTGCCAGCAGCTCCGTCGTGAACACTGAAGCTTTCTTT